This T cell receptor beta chain emerged from a study of regulatory T cells in long-lasting Graves disease. There are a few counts of this clonotype. Stated time point: persistent/refractory GD, antithyroid drugs over 5 years with positive TRAb. Preparation of the TCR library used RNA extracted from PBMCs. Building the TCR beta libraries relied on iRepertoire HTBI primers, and CDR3 regions underwent Arm-PCR. Under the authors' procedure: The samples yielded about 63 TRBV and more than eleven TRBJ segments. TCRdb passed the multiplex PCR reads through MiXCR, listing each CDR3 protein once. The V and J calls reflect TCRdb's pipeline rather than the authors' work. The table lists about 470,000 distinct CDR3 sequences, less than 25% of them singletons, with approximately 8% in the top ten. J gave up 3 bases and V 6 bases, and 10 bases lay outside the gene matches. Germline assignment: CDR1 SGHAT and CDR2 FQDESV (reference sequence). The CDR3 has 16 residues.

The sequence came from a female donor with Graves disease. This material consisted of peripheral blood mononuclear cells (PBMCs), taken when the disease was refractory, from a patient treated with antithyroid drugs. The chain has TRBV11-1 and TRBJ2-7, with 11 positions matching TRBD2. The DNA for the CDR3 is TGTGCCAGCAGAGAGACTAGCGGGGCTGGTGTCTACGAGCAGTACTTC. The encoded protein is CASRETSGAGVYEQYF.